In this sample, the clone carrying this T cell receptor (beta chain) turned up many times. From RNA transcripts, TCR beta CDR3 regions were amplified. With the HTBI primer set, the TCR CDR3 went through a first round of RT-PCR. TCRdb ran MiXCR on the multiplex PCR reads and lists one entry per CDR3 protein. The sample includes around 350,000 distinct CDR3 sequences, 17% of them seen just once. Trimming cost V 0 bases and J 3 bases; bases outside gene matches: 3. Germline V gives CDR1 SGHDT, CDR2 YYEEEE. The CDR3 is made up of 15 amino acids. The data derive from a study of T cells in Graves' hyperthyroidism and ophthalmopathy.

The TCR comes from a woman aged 25 to 39 with Graves' hyperthyroidism that later progressed to Graves' ophthalmopathy. Sequenced: blood. This chain links TRBV5-6 with TRBJ2-3, with TRBD2 matching over 8 bases. The CDR3 DNA follows: TGTGCCAGCAGCTTGGGAGGCGGGGGGACAGATACGCAGTATTTT. Its translation is CASSLGGGGTDTQYF.